This entry concerns a single TCR beta chain. Its antigen is unknown. TCRdb redid the calling of the reads with MiXCR, one entry per CDR3 protein. The data hold tens of thousands of distinct CDR3 sequences, with around 20% observed a single time. The data derive from a study of T cell repertoires in cytomegalovirus infection. For the study at large: CMV epitopes that were recently identified and HLA-C-restricted were used alongside well-studied HLA-B-restricted ones.

General study results and limits: Cumulative public TCR beta family frequency identified carriers of CMV plus the relevant HLA. HLA-C-restricted CMV clonotypes gave the most frequent clonotype in two of eight donors.

This TCR came from a human donor in good health (CMV status not recorded). Some clones in this sample may be carry-over from other donors' samples. Material: CD8+ T cells from cultured PBMCs, obtained from culture after CMV antigen stimulation.

CDR3 loop: CASSWQGGNQPQHF. In DNA, the CDR3 is TGTGCCAGCAGTTGGCAGGGGGGCAATCAGCCCCAGCATTTT. The chain is built from TRBV12-3 or TRBV12-4 and TRBJ1-5; 7 nucleotides line up with TRBD1. The junction had 2 bases not matched to a gene; V was cut back by 4 bases and J by 2 bases. CDR3 length equals 14 residues.